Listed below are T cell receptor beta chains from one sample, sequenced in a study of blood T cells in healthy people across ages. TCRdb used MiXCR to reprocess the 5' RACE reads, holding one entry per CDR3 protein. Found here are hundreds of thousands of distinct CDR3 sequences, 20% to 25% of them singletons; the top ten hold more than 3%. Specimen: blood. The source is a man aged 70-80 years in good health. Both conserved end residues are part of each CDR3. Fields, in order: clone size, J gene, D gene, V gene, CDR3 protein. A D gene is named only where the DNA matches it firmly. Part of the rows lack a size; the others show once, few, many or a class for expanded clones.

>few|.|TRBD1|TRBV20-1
CSARDRGRYEQYF
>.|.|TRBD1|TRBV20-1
CSARERQGPSYEQYF
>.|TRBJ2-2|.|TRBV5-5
CASSQMTRYTGELFF
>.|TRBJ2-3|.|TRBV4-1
CASSQGWWAAPRTDTQYF
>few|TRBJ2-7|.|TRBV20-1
CSASPQHPGQINEQYF
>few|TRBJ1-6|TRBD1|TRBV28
CAIKGQKNSPLHF
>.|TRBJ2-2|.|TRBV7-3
CASSPGSGQDTGELFF
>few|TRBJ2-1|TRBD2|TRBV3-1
CASSQASGKGNEQFF
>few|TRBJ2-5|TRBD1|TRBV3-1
CASRRQGEETQYF
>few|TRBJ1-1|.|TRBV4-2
CASSRVPSGGNTEAFF
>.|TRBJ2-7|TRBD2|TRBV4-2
CASSQTSGGSYEQYF
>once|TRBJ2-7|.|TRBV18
CASSPPRGSIYYEQYF
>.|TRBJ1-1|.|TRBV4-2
CASSQEEGHDMNTEAFF
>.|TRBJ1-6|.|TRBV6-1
CASRAGRSYNSPLHF
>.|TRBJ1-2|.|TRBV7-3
CASSLIRIYGYTF
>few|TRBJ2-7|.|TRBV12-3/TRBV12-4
CASSPNLPNEQYF
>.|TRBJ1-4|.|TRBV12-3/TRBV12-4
CASSPSKGGEKLFF
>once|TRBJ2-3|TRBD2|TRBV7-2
CASSAQRGIADTQYF
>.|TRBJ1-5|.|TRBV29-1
CSVAGAGNQPQHF
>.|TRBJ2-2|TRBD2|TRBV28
CASRRTSGRNTGELFF
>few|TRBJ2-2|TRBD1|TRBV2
CASRSDRGNTGELFF
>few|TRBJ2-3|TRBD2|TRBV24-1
CATSGPQRERVTDTQYF
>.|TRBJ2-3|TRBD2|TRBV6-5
CASSTRLAGGTDTQYF
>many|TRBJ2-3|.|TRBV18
CASSPFQGHTQYF
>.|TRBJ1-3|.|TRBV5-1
CASSSGTSTGNTIYF
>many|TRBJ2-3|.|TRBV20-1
CSATGGNTDTQYF
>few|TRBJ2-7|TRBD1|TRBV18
CASSPRTGGFSSYEQYF
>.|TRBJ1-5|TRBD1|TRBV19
CASQVGGPNQPQHF
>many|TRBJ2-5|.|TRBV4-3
CASSQEGLAETQYF
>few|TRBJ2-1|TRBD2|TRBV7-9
CASSLKRERGEQFF
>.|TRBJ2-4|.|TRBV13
CASSLGASRGSPRDIQYF
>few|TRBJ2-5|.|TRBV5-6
CASSLTGGRGLGLGTQYF
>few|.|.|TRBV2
CATDGDKAEQYF